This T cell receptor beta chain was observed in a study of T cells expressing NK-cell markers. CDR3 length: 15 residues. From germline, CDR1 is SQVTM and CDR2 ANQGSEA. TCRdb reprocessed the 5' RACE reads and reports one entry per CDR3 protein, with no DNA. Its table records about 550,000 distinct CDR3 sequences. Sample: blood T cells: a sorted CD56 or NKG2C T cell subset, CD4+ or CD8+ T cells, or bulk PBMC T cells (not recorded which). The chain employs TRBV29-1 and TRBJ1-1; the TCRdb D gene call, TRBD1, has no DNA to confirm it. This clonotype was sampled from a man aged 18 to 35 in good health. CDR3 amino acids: CSVPPPGTANTEAFF.